This T cell receptor beta chain derives from a study of type 1 regulatory T cells. Study-level information: T-allo10 is a Tr1-enriched, alloantigen-specific CD4 T cell product made in vitro.

The CDR3 loop spans 14 amino acids. As for this clonotype: Compared with germline, one end of the junction differs, possibly owing to a read error.

MiXCR, applied by TCRdb to the reads, yields one record per CDR3 protein. The sample holds about 100,000 distinct CDR3 sequences, around a third seen once. The sequence derives from a human donor in good health. The V and J genes are TRBV12-3 or TRBV12-4 and TRBJ1-4; D unresolved. Sequencing used CD4+ T cells, either the whole sample or a sorted fraction (not recorded which). The CDR3 loop reads CASSLADNNEKLFF. DNA of the CDR3: TGTGCCAGCAGTCTAGCAGACAATAATGAAAAACTGTTTTTT.